This is a list of T cell receptor beta chains from one sample in a study of blood T cell repertoires in COVID-19. Sequencing used immunoSEQ multiplex PCR; TCRdb keeps in-frame clones, though not all of them. The sample has some 38,000 clones; approximately 81% are singletons. Sequenced sample: peripheral blood. All receptors derive from a man aged 55 to 70 with COVID-19, enrolled during active disease. CDR3s leave out the opening cysteine and the closing phenylalanine or tryptophan.

J,V,CDR3
TRBJ1-1,TRBV30,AWSPLTGMAF
TRBJ2-5,TRBV5-5,ASSLAEVPGTQY
TRBJ2-5,TRBV6-5,ASSTTSGGQETQY
TRBJ1-2,TRBV13,ASSLNRGPSLGGYT
TRBJ2-1,TRBV7-9,ASSSLGSGRTNEQF
TRBJ2-2,TRBV30,ALHRGTGELF
TRBJ1-2,TRBV12-3/TRBV12-4,ASSLDSYGYT
TRBJ1-2,TRBV2,ASSDGGRRVEGYT
TRBJ1-4,TRBV19,ASSMQQVNEKLF
TRBJ1-6,TRBV6-1,ASSEGIGEGSPLH
TRBJ1-1,TRBV6-6,ASNQGHTEAF
TRBJ2-2,TRBV6-6,ASSYGGLANTGELF
TRBJ1-1,TRBV6-5,ASRTEVNTEAF
TRBJ1-1,TRBV15,ATSRQGVNTEAF
TRBJ1-4,TRBV27,ASSHRPGQTNEKLF
TRBJ1-5,TRBV2,ASSEFRYVGQPQH
TRBJ1-3,TRBV12-2,ASRFKSTSPGNTIY
TRBJ2-2,TRBV18,ASSPEQTRSTGELF
TRBJ1-2,TRBV25-1,ASSQTGGNGYT
TRBJ1-1,TRBV5-4,ASSGRTGGREAF
TRBJ2-5,TRBV5-1,ASCLGSNQETQY
TRBJ1-2,TRBV5-1,ASSPRDRNYGYT
TRBJ2-2,TRBV25-1,ASEGGGNTGELF
TRBJ1-2,TRBV7-9,ASSLGQGVGYGYT
TRBJ1-2,TRBV25-1,ASSESGRSYGYT
TRBJ2-2,TRBV28,ASSPGTGQWSSGELF
TRBJ2-7,TRBV5-1,ASSHGTGDGYEQY
TRBJ1-1,TRBV28,ASYSGDTEAF
TRBJ2-6,TRBV5-1,ASSGDSSSGANVLT
TRBJ2-1,TRBV5-1,ASSSGQLYNEQF
TRBJ1-1,TRBV5-4,ASSRRGNTEAF
TRBJ1-4,TRBV3-1/TRBV3-2,ASSQAGVHEKLF
TRBJ2-7,TRBV19,ASRRDSATYEQY
TRBJ2-7,TRBV28,ASRKSSGTPYEQY
TRBJ2-1,TRBV19,ATQTEFYSYNEQF
TRBJ1-3,TRBV4-3,ASSQTVLDRSSGNTIY
TRBJ1-1,TRBV29-1,SVRGIMNTEAF
TRBJ2-1,TRBV18,ASSGGQLNNEQF
TRBJ1-2,TRBV7-8,ASSLVRDRGYGYT
TRBJ1-6,TRBV4-1,ASSQDSSNNSPLH
TRBJ1-3,TRBV5-6,ASSWGQGMRSGNTIY
TRBJ1-2,TRBV6-5,ASRGQKMYGYT
TRBJ2-3,TRBV27,ASSLWGGTDTQY
TRBJ2-7,TRBV6-5,ASRKQAGSYEQY
TRBJ1-6,TRBV25-1,ASSDTGPRVGSPLH